Below, one T cell receptor beta chain is given with its context. In the study's own analysis: Amplified reference gene primers provided the basis for estimating nucleated cell counts. TCRdb keeps only in-frame clones here, not all; method: immunoSEQ multiplex PCR. V, J and clone size were drawn from that table, and D and trimming were deduced from the DNA. The sample shows around 82,000 clones, 86% of them seen only once. The data stem from a study of blood T cell repertoires in COVID-19. Study details: T cells, B-cell-depleted T cells, or PBMCs supplied cDNA or gDNA.

This clonotype was obtained from an elderly man with COVID-19, enrolled during active disease. Source material: peripheral blood.

CDR3 residues: CASSPLTSENTGELFF. CDR3 nucleotide sequence: TGTGCCAGCAGTCCTCTGACTAGCGAGAACACCGGGGAGCTGTTTTTT. This chain links TRBV27 with TRBJ2-2, with 8 bases fitting TRBD2. Germline-derived CDR1 and CDR2 are MNHEY and SMNVEV (reference sequence). The CDR3 has 16 residues. The junction had 6 bases not matched to a gene; V was cut back by 5 bases and J by 1 base.